This entry lists 30 T cell receptor beta chains sequenced from one sample in a study of CD8 T cells in Susac syndrome. Random hexamers were used to reverse transcribe roughly 0.45 to 1 ug of RNA. TCRdb recomputed calls from the immunoSEQ multiplex PCR reads with MiXCR, one row per CDR3 protein. The sample includes tens of thousands of distinct CDR3 sequences, over 90% of them seen just once. The sequenced material came from CD4+ T cells from PBMCs. The receptor set was obtained from a human donor with multiple sclerosis.

The genes are TRBV12-3 or TRBV12-4 and TRBJ2-5; D possibly corresponds to TRBD1 (5 bases). The CDR3 is 14 residues long. V lost 6 bases and J lost 5, with 16 bases in between. The CDR3 bases are TGTGCCAGCAGCTCTCGCAGGGCTCGGGAGACCCAGTACTTC. The encoded protein is CASSSRRARETQYF.

As DNA, the CDR3 is TGCAGTGCCTCCGGCACAGGGGAATACTCTGGAAACACCATATATTTT. Residues: CSASGTGEYSGNTIYF. This chain joins TRBV20-1 and TRBJ1-3; 7 nucleotides line up with TRBD1. V was clipped by 6 bases and J by 0 bases; unmatched bases: 11. The CDR3 is 16 amino acids. Germline values: CDR1 DFQATT, CDR2 SNEGSKA (reference sequence).

The CDR3 loop reads CASSPGQGLPYEQYF. The CDR3, as DNA: TGTGCCAGCTCACCGGGACAGGGTCTTCCCTACGAGCAGTACTTC. The rearrangement joins TRBV18 to TRBJ2-7; 9 nucleotides line up with TRBD1. Germline V CDR1 and CDR2: KGHSH, LQKENI. J gave up 2 bases and V 3 bases, and 5 bases lay outside the gene matches. The CDR3 loop spans 15 amino acids.

This chain joins TRBV12-3 or TRBV12-4 and TRBJ2-7, with D tentatively TRBD2 (5 bases). This CDR3 spans 14 amino acids. The V end lost 8 bases, the J end lost 2 bases, and 16 bases lay between the germline ends. The CDR3 coding sequence is TGTGCCAGCGGGAGAGGAAGTGATACCTACGAGCAGTACTTC. Encoded protein: CASGRGSDTYEQYF.

The chain uses TRBV5-1 and TRBJ2-7; TRBD1 aligns across 8 bases. J gave up 3 bases and V 2 bases, and 4 bases lay outside the gene matches. The length of the CDR3 is 14 residues. Germline CDR1 reads SGHRS; CDR2 reads YFSETQ. Here the CDR3 reads CASSFGQGDYEQYF. The CDR3 DNA follows: TGCGCCAGCAGCTTTGGACAGGGAGACTACGAGCAGTACTTC.

The sample holds one count of this clonotype. This CDR3 is CASRTGNSGANVLTF. The CDR3 region has the DNA TGTGCCAGCAGGACAGGCAACTCTGGGGCCAACGTCCTGACTTTC. V usage is TRBV12-3 or TRBV12-4 and J usage is TRBJ2-6, with D perhaps matching TRBD1 (6 bases). V was pared by 6 bases and J by 0 bases, with 9 bases between. The CDR3 loop spans 15 amino acids.

The chain joins TRBV27 to TRBJ2-3, with 9 bases that match TRBD1. V dropped 4 bases and J dropped 3; count of bases not matched to a gene: 5. From germline, CDR1 is MNHEY and CDR2 SMNVEV (reference sequence). The CDR3 runs to 15 residues. The DNA for the CDR3 is TGTGCCAGCAGTTCGTTGGGACAGGGAACAGATACGCAGTATTTT. Amino acid sequence: CASSSLGQGTDTQYF.

The chain carries TRBV12-3 or TRBV12-4 and TRBJ1-2, with a tentative D call TRBD1 (6 bases). Between the trimmed V and J ends, which lost 6 bases and 7 bases, there was a span of 12 bases. This CDR3 comprises 12 residues. DNA of the CDR3: TGTGCCAGCAGCCCGACAGGCACTGGCTACACCTTC. It codes for CASSPTGTGYTF.

The chain links TRBV7-9 to TRBJ1-1, with D unresolved. The CDR3 sequence is 14 residues long. Germline CDR1 is SEHNR and CDR2 is FQNEAQ (reference sequence). Trimming cost V 4 bases and J 0 bases, with 9 bases left between them. The CDR3 reads CASSSRALNTEAFF. For the CDR3, the DNA is TGTGCCAGCAGCTCCAGAGCCCTGAACACTGAAGCTTTCTTT.

V gene TRBV6-5 combines with J gene TRBJ2-7; possibly TRBD2 for D (6 bases). There are 14 residues in the CDR3. CDR1 is MNHEY and CDR2 is SVGAGI in the germline V gene. Trimming pared 6 bases from V and 0 bases from J, leaving 12 bases between. In DNA, the CDR3 is TGTGCCAGCAGCAAACCGGGACTCTCCTACGAGCAGTACTTC. Protein product: CASSKPGLSYEQYF.

This sequence joins TRBV3-1 and TRBJ2-1; weak D call: TRBD1 (6 bases). The CDR3 loop spans 15 amino acids. CDR1 LGHDT and CDR2 YNNKEL come from the germline V gene (reference sequence). Trimming removed 4 bases from V and 9 bases from J, with 19 bases in between. Written as DNA, the CDR3 is TGTGCCAGCAGCCCCGAGCCTAGCAGGGGTTCTGAGCAGTTCTTC. This translates into CASSPEPSRGSEQFF.

The rearrangement links TRBV5-1 to TRBJ2-3, with TRBD1 matching over 8 bases. Trimming removed 6 bases from V and 4 bases from J; junction bases left unmatched: 7. The CDR3 extends over 14 amino acids. The germline gives CDR1 SGHRS, CDR2 YFSETQ. CDR3 DNA: TGCGCCAGCACTCTAGGCAGGGGGCCAGATACGCAGTATTTT. Encoded protein: CASTLGRGPDTQYF.

As regards this clonotype: At one boundary the junction diverges from the germline segment, which might be a read error. The CDR3 DNA sequence: TGTGCCAGCACCGTTGGACTAGCGGGGGCCTATAATGAGCAGTTCTTC. This translates into CASTVGLAGAYNEQFF. This chain links TRBV9 with TRBJ2-1, with 13 bases matching TRBD2. CDR1 is SGDLS and CDR2 is YYNGEE in the germline V gene. CDR3 length: 16 residues.

The rearrangement uses TRBV6-1 and TRBJ2-5; no clear D gene. V lost 5 bases, J lost 0 bases, and 4 bases lay in between. The germline V gene encodes CDR1 MNHNS and CDR2 SASEGT. This CDR3 region has 12 residues. The CDR3 loop is CASSSYQETQYF. The CDR3 DNA reads as TGTGCCAGCAGTTCGTACCAAGAGACCCAGTACTTC.

The gene calls are TRBV20-1 and TRBJ2-5, with D possibly called TRBD1 or TRBD2 (5 bases each). V was shortened by 0 bases and J by 3 bases, with 11 bases between the two germline ends. CDR1 is DFQATT, CDR2 SNEGSKA, per germline (reference sequence). The length of the CDR3 is 14 residues. Here the CDR3 reads CSARDLRGEETQYF. CDR3 nucleotide sequence: TGCAGTGCTAGAGATCTGAGAGGGGAAGAGACCCAGTACTTC.

The chain couples TRBV3-1 to TRBJ1-6; D may be TRBD1 (6 bases). The CDR3 is 12 residues long. V dropped 6 bases and J dropped 14 bases, with 14 bases sitting between them. Germline V gives CDR1 LGHDT, CDR2 YNNKEL (reference sequence). This chain's CDR3 is CASSRGAGALHF. As DNA, the CDR3 is TGTGCCAGCAGTCGCGGGGCAGGGGCCCTCCACTTT.

The CDR3 region has the DNA TGTGCCAGCAGTCCGAGGTCAGCCGCCTCCTACGAGCAGTACTTC. Amino acids: CASSPRSAASYEQYF. This chain uses TRBV28 with TRBJ2-7; D gene unclear. Between the trimmed V and J ends, which lost 5 bases and 0 bases, there was a span of 14 bases. The CDR3 sequence is 15 residues long. The germline V gene encodes CDR1 MDHEN and CDR2 SYDVKM.

V is TRBV2 and J is TRBJ2-1; TRBD2 might be the D (6 bases). Germline CDR1 and CDR2: SNHLY and FYNNEI. Trimming stripped 4 bases from V and 8 bases from J, with 12 bases between. The CDR3 is 13 amino acids. As DNA, the CDR3 is TGTGCCAGCAGTGTGGAGGGGACCGATGAGCAGTTCTTC. Translation gives CASSVEGTDEQFF.

This sequence joins TRBV7-9 and TRBJ2-7, with TRBD1 identical over 7 bases. Germline assignment: CDR1 SEHNR and CDR2 FQNEAQ (reference sequence). The CDR3 loop spans 13 amino acids. V dropped 5 bases and J dropped 3; count of bases not matched to a gene: 4. In DNA, the CDR3 is TGTGCCAGCAGCCCGGGACAGTTCTACGAGCAGTACTTC. This sequence encodes CASSPGQFYEQYF.

This chain connects TRBV6-2 or TRBV6-3 to TRBJ2-3; no reliable D call. V lost 4 bases, J lost 5 bases, and 4 bases lay in between. The germline CDR1 and CDR2 sequences are MNHEY and SVGEGT. The length of the CDR3 is 11 residues. The CDR3 spells CASSSRDTQYF. DNA for the CDR3: TGTGCCAGCAGTTCACGAGATACGCAGTATTTT.

The chain is built from TRBV6-5 and TRBJ2-5; TRBD2 might be the D (6 bases). The germline V gene has CDR1 MNHEY and CDR2 SVGAGI. Trimming removed 5 bases from V and 3 bases from J, with 10 bases in between. The CDR3 sequence is 13 residues long. Here the CDR3 DNA reads TGTGCCAGCAGTCCGGGCGGGGAAGAGACCCAGTACTTC. Its protein is CASSPGGEETQYF.

The J gene is TRBJ2-5, the V gene TRBV30; perhaps D is TRBD1 or TRBD2 (6 bases each). The CDR3 loop spans 13 amino acids. Trimming stripped 1 base from V and 4 bases from J, with 10 bases between. The germline V gene has CDR1 GTSNPN and CDR2 SVGIG (reference sequence). This CDR3 is CAWSAGARETQYF. DNA for the CDR3: TGTGCCTGGAGTGCGGGGGCGAGAGAGACCCAGTACTTC.

The chain carries TRBV12-3 or TRBV12-4 and TRBJ1-2, with 8 bases aligning to TRBD1. The CDR3 consists of 13 residues. V gave up 6 bases and J gave up 8 bases; unmatched junction bases: 8. The CDR3 DNA reads TGTGCCAGCAGACTTGGACAGGGTTGGGGCTACACCTTC. It encodes CASRLGQGWGYTF.

The chain has TRBV15 and TRBJ2-3, with 8 positions matching TRBD2. Losses at the gene ends were 9 bases for V and 5 bases for J; bases not matched to a gene: 10. Germline values: CDR1 LNHNV, CDR2 YYDKDF (reference sequence). This CDR3 is 14 amino acids long. The CDR3 DNA is TGTGCCACAAACGGGGGGGCCGGGAGAGATACGCAGTATTTT. This translates into CATNGGAGRDTQYF.

V is TRBV18 and J is TRBJ1-1; D unresolved. The V gene lost 0 bases and the J gene lost 1 base, with 3 bases spanning the gap. This CDR3 has 13 amino acids. From germline, CDR1 is KGHSH and CDR2 LQKENI. The CDR3 is CASSPPGNTEAFF. CDR3 nucleotides: TGTGCCAGCTCACCACCCGGGAACACTGAAGCTTTCTTT.

The V and J genes are TRBV5-6 and TRBJ2-1; unclear D gene. Deletions cut 0 bases from V and 3 bases from J, with 7 bases between. Germline CDR1 SGHDT, CDR2 YYEEEE. The CDR3 runs to 14 residues. The CDR3 DNA is TGTGCCAGCAGCTTGGTAAGAGACTACAATGAGCAGTTCTTC. Amino acids: CASSLVRDYNEQFF.

This chain connects TRBV9 to TRBJ2-1, with a tentative D call TRBD1 (6 bases). The germline V and J ends were trimmed by 0 bases and 10 bases, with 14 bases remaining between them. CDR1 is SGDLS, CDR2 YYNGEE, per germline. The CDR3 is 14 residues long. This chain's CDR3 is CASSVDPQGREQFF. The CDR3 nucleotides are TGTGCCAGCAGCGTAGACCCACAGGGTCGCGAGCAGTTCTTC.

The chain couples TRBV7-9 to TRBJ2-2, with 9 bases lining up with TRBD2. The V gene's germline CDR1 is SEHNR and CDR2 FQNEAQ (reference sequence). V was pared by 7 bases and J by 4 bases, with 13 bases of the junction left unmatched. This CDR3 has 17 residues. The CDR3 is CASTLRLSGGGTGELFF. The DNA for the CDR3 is TGTGCCAGCACCCTCCGTCTTAGCGGGGGAGGCACCGGGGAGCTGTTTTTT.

The genes are TRBV3-1 and TRBJ2-5; no clear D gene. Looked up from germline, CDR1 is LGHDT and CDR2 is YNNKEL (reference sequence). Trimming removed 3 bases at V and 4 bases at J, with 9 bases between. The CDR3 extends over 13 amino acids. In nucleotides, the CDR3 is TGTGCCAGCAGCCAGCAGTGGTCAGAGACCCAGTACTTC. It yields the protein CASSQQWSETQYF.

V gene TRBV30 combines with J gene TRBJ1-4; TRBD1 matches at 8 bases. CDR1 is GTSNPN, CDR2 SVGIG, per germline (reference sequence). Trimming cost V 0 bases and J 8 bases; bases outside gene matches: 11. The CDR3 is 16 amino acids. The CDR3 spells CAWSVWGDRGFEKLFF. As DNA, the CDR3 is TGTGCCTGGAGTGTATGGGGAGACAGGGGTTTCGAAAAACTGTTTTTT.